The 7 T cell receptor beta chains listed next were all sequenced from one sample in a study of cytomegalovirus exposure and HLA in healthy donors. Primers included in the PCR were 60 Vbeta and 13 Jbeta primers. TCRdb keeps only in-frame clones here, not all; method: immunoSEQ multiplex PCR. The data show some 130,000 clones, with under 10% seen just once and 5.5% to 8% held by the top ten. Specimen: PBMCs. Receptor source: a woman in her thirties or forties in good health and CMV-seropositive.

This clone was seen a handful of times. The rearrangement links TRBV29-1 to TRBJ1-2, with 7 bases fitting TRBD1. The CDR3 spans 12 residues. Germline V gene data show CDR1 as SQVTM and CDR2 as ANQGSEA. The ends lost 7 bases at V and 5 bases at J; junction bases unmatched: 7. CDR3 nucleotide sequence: TGCAGCGGCGGGGACAGTTTATATGGCTACACCTTC. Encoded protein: CSGGDSLYGYTF. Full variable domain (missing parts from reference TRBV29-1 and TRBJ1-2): SAVISQKPSRDICQRGTSLTIQCQVDSQVTMMFWYRQQPGQSLTLIATANQGSEATYESGFVIDKFPISRPNLTFSTLTVSNMSPEDSSIYLCSGGDSLYGYTFGSGTRLTVV.

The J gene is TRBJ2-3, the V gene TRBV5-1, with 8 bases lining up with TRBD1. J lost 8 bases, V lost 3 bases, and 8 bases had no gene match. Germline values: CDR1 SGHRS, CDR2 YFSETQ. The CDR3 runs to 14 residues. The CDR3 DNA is TGCGCCAGCAGCTCGGACAGGGTGGGGGGTACGCAGTATTTT. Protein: CASSSDRVGGTQYF.

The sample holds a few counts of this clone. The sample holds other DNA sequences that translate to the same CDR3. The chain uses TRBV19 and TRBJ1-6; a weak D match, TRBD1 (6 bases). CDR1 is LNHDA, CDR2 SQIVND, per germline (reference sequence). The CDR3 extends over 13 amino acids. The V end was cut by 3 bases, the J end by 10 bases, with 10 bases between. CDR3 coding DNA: TGTGCCAGTAGTATTGCGGGGGCCTCACCCCTCCACTTT. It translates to CASSIAGASPLHF.

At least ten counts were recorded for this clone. The CDR3 here is CASSVDGAAYEQYF. Here the CDR3 DNA reads TGTGCCAGCAGCGTAGATGGGGCAGCCTACGAGCAGTACTTC. The chain carries TRBV9 and TRBJ2-7; weak D call: TRBD1 (5 bases). This CDR3 region has 14 residues. V was shortened by 0 bases and J by 2 bases, with 9 bases between the two germline ends. Germline V gene lookup returns CDR1 SGDLS and CDR2 YYNGEE.

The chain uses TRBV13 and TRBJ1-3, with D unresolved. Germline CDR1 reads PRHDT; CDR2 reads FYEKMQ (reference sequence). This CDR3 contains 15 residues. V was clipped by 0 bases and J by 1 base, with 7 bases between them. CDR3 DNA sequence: TGTGCCAGCAGCTTAGGCACTCGTTCTGGAAACACCATATATTTT. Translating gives CASSLGTRSGNTIYF.

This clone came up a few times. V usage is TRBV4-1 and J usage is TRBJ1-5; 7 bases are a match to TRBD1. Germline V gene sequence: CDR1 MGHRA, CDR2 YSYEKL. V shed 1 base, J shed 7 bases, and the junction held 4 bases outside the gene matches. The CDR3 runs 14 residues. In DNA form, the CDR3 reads TGCGCCAGCAGCCAAGCTGACAGGGTACAGCCCCAGCATTTT. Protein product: CASSQADRVQPQHF.

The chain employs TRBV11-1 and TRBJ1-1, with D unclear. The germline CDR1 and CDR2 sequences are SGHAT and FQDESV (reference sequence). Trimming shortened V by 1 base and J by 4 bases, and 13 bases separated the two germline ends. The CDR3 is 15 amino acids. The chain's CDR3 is CASSLDRIGSTEAFF. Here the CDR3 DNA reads TGTGCCAGCAGCTTAGATCGAATAGGGAGCACTGAAGCTTTCTTT.